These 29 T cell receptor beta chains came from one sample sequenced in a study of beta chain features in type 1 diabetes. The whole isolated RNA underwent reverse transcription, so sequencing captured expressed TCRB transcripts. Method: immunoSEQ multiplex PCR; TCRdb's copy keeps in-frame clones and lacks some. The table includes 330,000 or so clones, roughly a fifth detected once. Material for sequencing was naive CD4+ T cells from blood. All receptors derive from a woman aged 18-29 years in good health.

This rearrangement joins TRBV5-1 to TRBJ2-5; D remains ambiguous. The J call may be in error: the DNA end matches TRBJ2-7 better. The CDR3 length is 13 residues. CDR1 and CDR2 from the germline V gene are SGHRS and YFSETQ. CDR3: CASSVHYSYEQYF. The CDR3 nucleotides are TGCGCCAGCAGCGTGCACTACTCCTACGAGCAGTACTTC.

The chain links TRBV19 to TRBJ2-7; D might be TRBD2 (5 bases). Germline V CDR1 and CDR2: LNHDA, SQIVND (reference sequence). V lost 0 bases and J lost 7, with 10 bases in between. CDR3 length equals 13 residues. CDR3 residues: CASSIDRTGEQYF. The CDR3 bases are TGTGCCAGTAGTATAGATCGGACGGGGGAGCAGTACTTC.

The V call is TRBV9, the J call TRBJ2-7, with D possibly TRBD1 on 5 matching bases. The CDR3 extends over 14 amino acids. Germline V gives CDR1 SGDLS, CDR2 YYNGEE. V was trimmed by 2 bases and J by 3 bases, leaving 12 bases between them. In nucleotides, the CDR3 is TGTGCCAGCAGCGTGGGGCTTGATGACTACGAGCAGTACTTC. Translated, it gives CASSVGLDDYEQYF.

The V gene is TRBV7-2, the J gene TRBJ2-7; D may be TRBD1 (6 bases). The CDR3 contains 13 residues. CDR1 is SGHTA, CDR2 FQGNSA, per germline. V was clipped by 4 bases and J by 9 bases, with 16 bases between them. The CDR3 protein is CASSSGQATMQYF. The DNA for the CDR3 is TGTGCCAGCAGCTCGGGACAAGCTACGATGCAGTACTTC.

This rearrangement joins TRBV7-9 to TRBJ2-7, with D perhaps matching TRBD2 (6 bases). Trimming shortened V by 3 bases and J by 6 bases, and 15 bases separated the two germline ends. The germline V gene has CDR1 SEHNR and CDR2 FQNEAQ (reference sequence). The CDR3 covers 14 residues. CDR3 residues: CASSFSGVGGEQYF. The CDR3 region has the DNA TGTGCCAGCAGCTTTAGCGGAGTGGGGGGCGAGCAGTACTTC.

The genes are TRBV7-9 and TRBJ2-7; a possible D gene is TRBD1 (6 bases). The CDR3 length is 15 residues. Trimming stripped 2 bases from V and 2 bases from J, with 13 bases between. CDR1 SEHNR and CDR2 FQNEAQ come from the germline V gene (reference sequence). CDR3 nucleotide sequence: TGTGCCAGCAGCTTAAGCAGGGACAACCCCTACGAGCAGTACTTC. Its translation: CASSLSRDNPYEQYF.

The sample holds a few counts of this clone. CDR3 protein: CASSFTSIEQYF. CDR3 nucleotide sequence: TGTGCCAGCAGCTTCACTAGTATCGAGCAGTACTTC. This sequence joins TRBV7-9 and TRBJ2-7, with D perhaps TRBD2 (5 bases). V lost 3 bases and J 6 bases, leaving 9 bases between the germline ends. In germline, CDR1 is SEHNR, CDR2 FQNEAQ (reference sequence). CDR3 length equals 12 residues. Based on the CDR3 plus reference TRBV7-9 and TRBJ2-7, the full variable domain is DTGVSQNPRHKITKRGQNVTFRCDPISEHNRLYWYRQTLGQGPEFLTYFQNEAQLEKSRLLSDRFSAERPKGSFSTLEIQRTEQGDSAMYLCASSFTSIEQYFGPGTRLTVT.

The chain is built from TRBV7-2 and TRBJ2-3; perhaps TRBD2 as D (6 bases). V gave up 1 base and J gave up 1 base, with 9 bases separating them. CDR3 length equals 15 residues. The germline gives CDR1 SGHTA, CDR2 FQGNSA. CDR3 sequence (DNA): TGTGCCAGCAGCTTAGGCGGGGCTCGCACAGATACGCAGTATTTT. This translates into CASSLGGARTDTQYF.

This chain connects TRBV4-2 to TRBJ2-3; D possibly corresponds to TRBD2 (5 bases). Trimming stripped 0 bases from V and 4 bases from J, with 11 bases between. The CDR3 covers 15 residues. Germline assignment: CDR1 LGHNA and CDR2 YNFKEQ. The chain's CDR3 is CASSQDQGLSDTQYF. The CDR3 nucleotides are TGTGCCAGCAGCCAAGATCAAGGACTTTCAGATACGCAGTATTTT.

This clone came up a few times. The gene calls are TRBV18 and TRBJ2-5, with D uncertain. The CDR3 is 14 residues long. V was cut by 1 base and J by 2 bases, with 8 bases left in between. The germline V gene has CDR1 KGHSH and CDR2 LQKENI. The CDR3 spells CASSPLTGQETQYF. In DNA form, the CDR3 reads TGTGCCAGCTCACCACTTACGGGTCAAGAGACCCAGTACTTC. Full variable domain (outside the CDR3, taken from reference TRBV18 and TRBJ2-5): NAGVMQNPRHLVRRRGQEARLRCSPMKGHSHVYWYRQLPEEGLKFMVYLQKENIIDESGMPKERFSAEFPKEGPSILRIQQVVRGDSAAYFCASSPLTGQETQYFGPGTRLLVL.

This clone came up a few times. CDR3: CASSTYRGPGANVLTF. CDR3 coding DNA: TGTGCCAGCAGTACGTACAGGGGGCCGGGGGCCAACGTCCTGACTTTC. The chain combines TRBV27 with TRBJ2-6; 9 nucleotides align to TRBD1. The CDR3 length is 16 residues. Germline loops: CDR1 MNHEY, CDR2 SMNVEV (reference sequence). V was clipped by 5 bases and J by 4 bases; unmatched bases: 6.

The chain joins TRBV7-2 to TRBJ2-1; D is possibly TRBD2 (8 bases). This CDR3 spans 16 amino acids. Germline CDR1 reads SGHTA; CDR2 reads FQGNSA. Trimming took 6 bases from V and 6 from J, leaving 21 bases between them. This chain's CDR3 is CASRPAGGREVNEQFF. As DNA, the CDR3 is TGTGCCAGCAGACCAGCAGGGGGGCGGGAGGTCAATGAGCAGTTCTTC. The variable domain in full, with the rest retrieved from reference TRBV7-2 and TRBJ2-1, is GAGVSQSPSNKVTEKGKDVELRCDPISGHTALYWYRQSLGQGLEFLIYFQGNSAPDKSGLPSDRFSAERTGGSVSTLTIQRTQQEDSAVYLCASRPAGGREVNEQFFGPGTRLTVL.

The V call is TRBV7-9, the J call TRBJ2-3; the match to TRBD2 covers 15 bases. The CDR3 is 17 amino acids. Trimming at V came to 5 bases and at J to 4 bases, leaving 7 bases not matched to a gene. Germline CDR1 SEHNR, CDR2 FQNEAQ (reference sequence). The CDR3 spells CASSPRTSGGASDTQYF. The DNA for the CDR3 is TGTGCCAGCAGCCCCCGGACTAGCGGGGGGGCCTCAGATACGCAGTATTTT.

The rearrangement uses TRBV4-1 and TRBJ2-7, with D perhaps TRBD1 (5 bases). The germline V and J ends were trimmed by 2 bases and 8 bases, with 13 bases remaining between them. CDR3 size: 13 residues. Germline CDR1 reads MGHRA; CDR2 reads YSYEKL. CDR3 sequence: CASSQIAGPKQYF. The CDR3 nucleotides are TGCGCCAGCAGCCAAATAGCAGGGCCGAAGCAGTACTTC.

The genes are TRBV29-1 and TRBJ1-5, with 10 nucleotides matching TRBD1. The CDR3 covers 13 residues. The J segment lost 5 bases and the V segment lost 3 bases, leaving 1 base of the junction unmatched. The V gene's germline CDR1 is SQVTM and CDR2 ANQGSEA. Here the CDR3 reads CSVETGGDQPQHF. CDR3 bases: TGCAGCGTTGAGACAGGGGGCGATCAGCCCCAGCATTTT.

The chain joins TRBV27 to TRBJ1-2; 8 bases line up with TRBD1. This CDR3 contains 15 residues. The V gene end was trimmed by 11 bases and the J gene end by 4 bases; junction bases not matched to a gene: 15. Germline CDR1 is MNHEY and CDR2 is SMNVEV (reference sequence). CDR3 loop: CASRGPGTGFYGYTF. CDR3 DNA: TGTGCCTCTCGAGGCCCCGGGACAGGCTTCTATGGCTACACCTTC.

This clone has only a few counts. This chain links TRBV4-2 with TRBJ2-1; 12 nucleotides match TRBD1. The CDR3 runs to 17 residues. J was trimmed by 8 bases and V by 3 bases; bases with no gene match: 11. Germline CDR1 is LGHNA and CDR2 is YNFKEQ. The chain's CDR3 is CASSHPGGTGGEDEQFF. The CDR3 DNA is TGTGCCAGCAGCCACCCAGGGGGGACAGGGGGCGAAGATGAGCAGTTCTTC.

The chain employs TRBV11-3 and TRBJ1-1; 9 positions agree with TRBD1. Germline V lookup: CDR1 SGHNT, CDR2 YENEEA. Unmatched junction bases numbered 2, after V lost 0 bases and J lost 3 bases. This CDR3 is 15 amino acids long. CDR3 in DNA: TGTGCCAGCAGCTTAGAAGGGGACAGGGACACTGAAGCTTTCTTT. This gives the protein CASSLEGDRDTEAFF.

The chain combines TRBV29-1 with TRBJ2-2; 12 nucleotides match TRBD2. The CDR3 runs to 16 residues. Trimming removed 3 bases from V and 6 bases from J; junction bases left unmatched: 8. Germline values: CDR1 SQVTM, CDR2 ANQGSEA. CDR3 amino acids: CSVERRLAGGAGELFF. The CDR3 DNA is TGCAGCGTTGAGAGGCGGCTAGCGGGAGGGGCCGGGGAGCTGTTTTTT.

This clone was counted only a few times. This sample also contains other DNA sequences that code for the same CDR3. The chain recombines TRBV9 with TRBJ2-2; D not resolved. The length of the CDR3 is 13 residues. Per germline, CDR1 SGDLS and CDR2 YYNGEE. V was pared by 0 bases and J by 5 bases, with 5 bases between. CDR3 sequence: CASSVARTGELFF. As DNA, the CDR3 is TGTGCCAGCAGCGTAGCGCGGACCGGGGAGCTGTTTTTT.

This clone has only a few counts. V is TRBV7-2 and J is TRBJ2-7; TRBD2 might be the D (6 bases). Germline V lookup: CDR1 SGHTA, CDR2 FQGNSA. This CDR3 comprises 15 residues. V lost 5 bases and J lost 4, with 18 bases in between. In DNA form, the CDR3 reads TGTGCCAGCAGCACTAACGGGACTCTCCGTTACGAGCAGTACTTC. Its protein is CASSTNGTLRYEQYF. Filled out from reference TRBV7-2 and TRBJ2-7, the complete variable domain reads GAGVSQSPSNKVTEKGKDVELRCDPISGHTALYWYRQSLGQGLEFLIYFQGNSAPDKSGLPSDRFSAERTGGSVSTLTIQRTQQEDSAVYLCASSTNGTLRYEQYFGPGTRLTVT.

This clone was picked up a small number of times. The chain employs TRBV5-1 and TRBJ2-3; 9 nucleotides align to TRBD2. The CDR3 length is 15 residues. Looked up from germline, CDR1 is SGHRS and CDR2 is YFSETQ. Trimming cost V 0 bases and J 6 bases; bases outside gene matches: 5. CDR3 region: CASSLAGGGGDTQYF. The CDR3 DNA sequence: TGCGCCAGCAGCTTGGCCGGCGGGGGGGGTGATACGCAGTATTTT.

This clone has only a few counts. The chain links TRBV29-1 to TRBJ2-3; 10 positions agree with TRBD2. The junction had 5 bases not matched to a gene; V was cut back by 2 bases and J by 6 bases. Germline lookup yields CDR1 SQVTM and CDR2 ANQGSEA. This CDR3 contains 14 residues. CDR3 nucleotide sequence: TGCAGCGTTGAACCCAGCGGGGGGGCCGATACGCAGTATTTT. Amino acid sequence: CSVEPSGGADTQYF.

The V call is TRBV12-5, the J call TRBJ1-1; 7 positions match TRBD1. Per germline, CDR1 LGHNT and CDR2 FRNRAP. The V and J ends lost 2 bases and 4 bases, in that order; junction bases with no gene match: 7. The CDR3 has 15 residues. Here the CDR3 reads CASGLLPSGGTEAFF. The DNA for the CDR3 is TGTGCTAGTGGTTTGCTGCCCTCAGGGGGCACTGAAGCTTTCTTT.

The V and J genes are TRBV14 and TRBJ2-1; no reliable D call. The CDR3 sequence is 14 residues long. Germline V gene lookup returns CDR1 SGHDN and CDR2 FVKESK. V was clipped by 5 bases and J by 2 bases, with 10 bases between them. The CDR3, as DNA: TGTGCCAGCAGCGTGAAGCTCGCCTACAATGAGCAGTTCTTC. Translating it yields CASSVKLAYNEQFF.

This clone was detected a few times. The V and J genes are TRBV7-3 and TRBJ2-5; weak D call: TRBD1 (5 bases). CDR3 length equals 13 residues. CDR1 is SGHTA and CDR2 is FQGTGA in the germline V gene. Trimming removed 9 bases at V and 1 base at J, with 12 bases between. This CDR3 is CASSQGSQETQYF. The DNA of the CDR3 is TGTGCCAGTTCCCAGGGCAGCCAAGAGACCCAGTACTTC.

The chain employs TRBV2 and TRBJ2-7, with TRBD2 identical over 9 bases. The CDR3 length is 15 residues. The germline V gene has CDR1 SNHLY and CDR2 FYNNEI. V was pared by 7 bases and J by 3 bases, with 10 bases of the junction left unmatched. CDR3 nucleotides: TGTGCCAGCAATCAGCGGCTAGCGGGATTCTACGAGCAGTACTTC. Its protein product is CASNQRLAGFYEQYF.

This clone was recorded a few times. The CDR3 reads CASSLDLRRETQYF. The DNA for the CDR3 is TGCGCCAGCAGCTTAGATTTGCGGAGGGAGACCCAGTACTTC. This rearrangement joins TRBV5-1 to TRBJ2-5, with a weak D call TRBD2 (5 bases). The CDR3 is made up of 14 amino acids. Trimming removed 2 bases at V and 5 bases at J, with 13 bases between. The germline gives CDR1 SGHRS, CDR2 YFSETQ.

CDR3 amino acids: CASSLSGTGVGYTF. In DNA, the CDR3 is TGTGCCAGCAGCTTATCCGGGACAGGGGTGGGCTACACCTTC. This rearrangement joins TRBV11-2 to TRBJ1-2, with 10 bases aligning to TRBD1. V shed 2 bases and J 8 bases; nucleotides not matched to a gene: 5. Germline CDR1 is SGHAT and CDR2 is FQNNGV. The CDR3 runs to 14 residues.